Sequencing of this T cell receptor beta chain was carried out in a study of spatial heterogeneity in lung cancer. Study overall: Where they were available, follow-up PBMC samples were sequenced, at a median of approximately two years after resection. Sequencing consistently turned up more beta-chain sequences than alpha-chain sequences.

The time point is: blood at routine non-recurrence follow-up after resection. The sequenced material consisted of unsorted whole RNA from tumor, nontumor lung or frozen PBMC. V was clipped by 6 bases and J by 4 bases, with 19 bases between them. The germline CDR1 and CDR2 sequences are SQVTM and ANQGSEA. The CDR3 has 15 amino acids. Using its own MiXCR run on the 5' RACE reads, TCRdb lists one record per CDR3 protein. The data hold more than 75,000 distinct CDR3 sequences, with roughly a fifth observed a single time. Whole-study results and caveats: There were more appearances of ubiquitous expanded tumor TCRs in blood at resection than at follow-up.

Remarks on this clonotype: The antigen is not known.

The sequences come from PBMCs, collected at follow-up. The rearrangement links TRBV29-1 to TRBJ1-5; D is ambiguous. The TCR comes from a male donor with early-stage non-small cell lung cancer. The CDR3 sequence is CSVERQTEGNQPQHF. CDR3 DNA: TGCAGCGTCGAACGTCAGACCGAGGGAAATCAGCCCCAGCATTTT.